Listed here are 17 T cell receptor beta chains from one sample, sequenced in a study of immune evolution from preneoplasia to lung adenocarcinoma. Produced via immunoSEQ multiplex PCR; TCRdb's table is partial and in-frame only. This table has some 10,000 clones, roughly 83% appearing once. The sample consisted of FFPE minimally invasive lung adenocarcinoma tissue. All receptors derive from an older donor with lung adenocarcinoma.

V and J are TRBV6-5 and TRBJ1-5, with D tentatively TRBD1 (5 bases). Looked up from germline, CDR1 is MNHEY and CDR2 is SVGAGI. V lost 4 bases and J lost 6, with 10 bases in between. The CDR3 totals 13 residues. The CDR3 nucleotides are TGTGCCAGCAGTTGGGGCCCTGGTCAGCCCCAGCATTTT. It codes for CASSWGPGQPQHF.

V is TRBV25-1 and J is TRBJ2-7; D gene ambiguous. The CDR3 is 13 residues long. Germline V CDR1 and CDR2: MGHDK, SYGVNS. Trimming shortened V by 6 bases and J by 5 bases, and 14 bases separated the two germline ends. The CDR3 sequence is CASRETERNEQYF. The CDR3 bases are TGTGCCAGCAGGGAAACGGAGAGGAACGAGCAGTACTTC.

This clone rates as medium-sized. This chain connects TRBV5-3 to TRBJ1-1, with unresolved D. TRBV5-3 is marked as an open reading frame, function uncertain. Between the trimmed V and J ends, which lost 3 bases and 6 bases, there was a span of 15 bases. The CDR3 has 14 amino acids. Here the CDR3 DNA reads TGTGCCAGAAGCTGGTTACCGGCGAGGGCTGAAGCTTTCTTT. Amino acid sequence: CARSWLPARAEAFF.

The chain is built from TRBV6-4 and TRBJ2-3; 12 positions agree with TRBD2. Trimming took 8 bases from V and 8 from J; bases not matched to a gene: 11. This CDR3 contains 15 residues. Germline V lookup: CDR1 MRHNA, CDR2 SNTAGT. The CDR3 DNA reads TGTGCCAGCCAGCCCCTAGCGGGAGGGCAGGGTACGCAGTATTTT. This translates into CASQPLAGGQGTQYF.

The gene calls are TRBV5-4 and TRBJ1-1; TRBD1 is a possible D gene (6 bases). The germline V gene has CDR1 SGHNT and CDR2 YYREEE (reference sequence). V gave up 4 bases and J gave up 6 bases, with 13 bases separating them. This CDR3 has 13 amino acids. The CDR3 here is CASSLQGSPEAFF. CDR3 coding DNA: TGTGCCAGCAGCCTACAGGGTAGTCCTGAAGCTTTCTTT.

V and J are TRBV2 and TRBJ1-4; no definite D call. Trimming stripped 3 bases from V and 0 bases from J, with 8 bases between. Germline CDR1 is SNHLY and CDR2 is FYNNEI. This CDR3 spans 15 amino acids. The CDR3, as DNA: TGTGCCAGCAGTGAGGACCGAACAACTAATGAAAAACTGTTTTTT. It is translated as CASSEDRTTNEKLFF.

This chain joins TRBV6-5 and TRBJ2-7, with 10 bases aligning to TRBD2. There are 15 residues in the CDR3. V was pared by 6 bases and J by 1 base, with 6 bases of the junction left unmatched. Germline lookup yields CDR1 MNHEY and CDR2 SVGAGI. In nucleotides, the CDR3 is TGTGCCAGCAGCCGCCCGGGACTAGCGTCCTACGAGCAGTACTTC. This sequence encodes CASSRPGLASYEQYF.

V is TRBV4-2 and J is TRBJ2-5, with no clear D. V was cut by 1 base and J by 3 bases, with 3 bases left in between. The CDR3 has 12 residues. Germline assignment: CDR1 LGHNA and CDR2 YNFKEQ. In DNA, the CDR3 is TGTGCCAGCAGCCAAGTGAAAGAGACCCAGTACTTC. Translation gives CASSQVKETQYF.

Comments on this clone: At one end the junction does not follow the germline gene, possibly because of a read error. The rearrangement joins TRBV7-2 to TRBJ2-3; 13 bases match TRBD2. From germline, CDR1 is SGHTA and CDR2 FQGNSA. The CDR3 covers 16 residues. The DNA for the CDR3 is TGTGCCAGCAGCCCGCGACTAGCGGGAGGTAAAGATATGCAGTATTTT. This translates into CASSPRLAGGKDMQYF.

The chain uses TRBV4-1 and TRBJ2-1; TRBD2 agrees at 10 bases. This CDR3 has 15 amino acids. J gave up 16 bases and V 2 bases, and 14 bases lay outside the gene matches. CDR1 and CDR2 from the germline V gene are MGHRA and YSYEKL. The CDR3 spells CASSQTPESGRAVFF. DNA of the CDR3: TGCGCCAGCAGCCAAACTCCGGAGAGCGGGAGGGCCGTATTCTTC.

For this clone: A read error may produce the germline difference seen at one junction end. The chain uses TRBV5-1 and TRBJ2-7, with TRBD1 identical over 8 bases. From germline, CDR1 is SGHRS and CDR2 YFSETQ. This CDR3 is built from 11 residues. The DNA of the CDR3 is TGCGCCAGCAGCGAGGACAGGGTGATGAACTTC. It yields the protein CASSEDRVMNF. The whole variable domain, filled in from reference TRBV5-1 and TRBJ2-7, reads KAGVTQTPRYLIKTRGQQVTLSCSPISGHRSVSWYQQTPGQGLQFLFEYFSETQRNKGNFPGRFSGRQFSNSRSEMNVSTLELGDSALYLCASSEDRVMNFGPGTRLTVT.

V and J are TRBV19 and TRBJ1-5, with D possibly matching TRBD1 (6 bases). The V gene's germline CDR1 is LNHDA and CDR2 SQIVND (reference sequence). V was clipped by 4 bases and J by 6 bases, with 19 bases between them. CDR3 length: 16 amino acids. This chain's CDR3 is CASSKPPGQPGQPQHF. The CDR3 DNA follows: TGTGCCAGTAGTAAGCCCCCAGGACAGCCCGGTCAGCCCCAGCATTTT. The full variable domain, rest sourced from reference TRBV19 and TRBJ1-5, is DGGITQSPKYLFRKEGQNVTLSCEQNLNHDAMYWYRQDPGQGLRLIYYSQIVNDFQKGDIAEGYSVSREKKESFPLTVTSAQKNPTAFYLCASSKPPGQPGQPQHFGDGTRLSIL.

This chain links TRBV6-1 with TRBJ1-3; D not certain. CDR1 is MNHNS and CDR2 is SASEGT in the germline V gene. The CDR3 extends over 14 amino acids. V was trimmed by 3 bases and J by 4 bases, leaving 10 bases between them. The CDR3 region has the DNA TGTGCCAGCAGTGACGGCGACGGGGGAAACACCATATATTTT. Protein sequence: CASSDGDGGNTIYF.

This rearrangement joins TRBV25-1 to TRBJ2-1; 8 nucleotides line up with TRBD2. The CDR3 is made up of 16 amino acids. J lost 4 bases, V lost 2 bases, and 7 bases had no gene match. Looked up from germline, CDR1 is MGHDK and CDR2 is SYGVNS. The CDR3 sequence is CASSESGRIPYNEQFF. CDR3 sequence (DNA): TGTGCCAGCAGTGAAAGCGGGAGAATACCTTACAATGAGCAGTTCTTC.

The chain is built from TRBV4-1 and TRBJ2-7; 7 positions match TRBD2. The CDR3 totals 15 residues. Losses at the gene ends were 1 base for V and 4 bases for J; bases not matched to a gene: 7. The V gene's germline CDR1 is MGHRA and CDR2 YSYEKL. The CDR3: CASSQGTGGTYEQYF. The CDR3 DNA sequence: TGCGCCAGCAGCCAAGGTACGGGGGGTACGTACGAGCAGTACTTC.

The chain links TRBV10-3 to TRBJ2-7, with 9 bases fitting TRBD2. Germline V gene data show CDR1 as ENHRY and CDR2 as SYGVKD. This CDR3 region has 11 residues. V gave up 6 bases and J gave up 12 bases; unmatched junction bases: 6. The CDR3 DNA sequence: TGTGCCATCAGGGAAGGACTAGCGTCGTACTTC. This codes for CAIREGLASYF.

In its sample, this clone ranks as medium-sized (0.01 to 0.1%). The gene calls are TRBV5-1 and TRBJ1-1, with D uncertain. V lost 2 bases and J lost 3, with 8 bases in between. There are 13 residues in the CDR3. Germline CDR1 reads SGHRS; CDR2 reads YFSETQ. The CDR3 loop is CASSFGWDTEAFF. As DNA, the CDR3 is TGCGCCAGCAGCTTCGGGTGGGACACTGAAGCTTTCTTT.